The next 15 T cell receptor beta chains were all read from a single sample in a study of regulatory T cells in long-lasting Graves disease. Time point reported: newly diagnosed GD, antithyroid drugs for less than 3 months. Extracted RNA from PBMCs served as the source of the TCR library. According to the study, TCR beta libraries were built with iRepertoire HTBI primers and CDR3-region Arm-PCR. TCRdb fed the multiplex PCR reads into MiXCR, producing one record per CDR3 protein. The data contain under 700,000 distinct CDR3 sequences, about 16% of them singletons. These data also featured in a second study, about T cells in Graves' hyperthyroidism and ophthalmopathy.

Sequenced here: peripheral blood mononuclear cells (PBMCs), sampled at new diagnosis, from a patient treated with antithyroid drugs. These receptors were collected from a woman aged 35 to 59 with Graves disease.

This clonotype appeared a few times. The chain joins TRBV19 to TRBJ2-7; TRBD1 is a possible D gene (6 bases). The CDR3 covers 13 residues. Germline V gives CDR1 LNHDA, CDR2 SQIVND (reference sequence). V was cut by 4 bases and J by 1 base, with 8 bases left in between. CDR3 loop: CASSNQGSYEQYF. The CDR3 DNA follows: TGTGCCAGTAGTAACCAGGGGTCCTACGAGCAGTACTTC.

At least ten counts were recorded for this clonotype. This chain uses TRBV28 with TRBJ1-2; 7 bases are shared with TRBD1. The V segment lost 6 bases and the J segment 0 bases; nucleotides outside the gene matches: 4. From germline, CDR1 is MDHEN and CDR2 SYDVKM. The CDR3 loop spans 14 amino acids. CDR3: CASSWDSSNYGYTF. CDR3 bases: TGTGCCAGCAGCTGGGACAGTTCTAACTATGGCTACACCTTC.

The chain uses TRBV28 and TRBJ1-5, with D unresolved. Trimming left V 6 bases short and J 0 bases short, with 18 bases between. CDR3 length: 17 amino acids. Germline V gene lookup returns CDR1 MDHEN and CDR2 SYDVKM. In nucleotides, the CDR3 is TGTGCCAGCAGGCCAACGTTCTGGGCCCGTAGCAATCAGCCCCAGCATTTT. Translated, it gives CASRPTFWARSNQPQHF.

CDR3 coding DNA: TGTGCCAGCAGCGTAGCCGGCACCGGGGAGCTGTTTTTT. Protein: CASSVAGTGELFF. The chain carries TRBV9 and TRBJ2-2; the D is unclear. Germline CDR1 reads SGDLS; CDR2 reads YYNGEE. V dropped 0 bases and J dropped 4 bases, with 4 bases sitting between them. This CDR3 is 13 amino acids long. Filled out from reference TRBV9 and TRBJ2-2, the complete variable domain reads DSGVTQTPKHLITATGQRVTLRCSPRSGDLSVYWYQQSLDQGLQFLIQYYNGEERAKGNILERFSAQQFPDLHSELNLSSLELGDSALYFCASSVAGTGELFFGEGSRLTVL.

There are many counts of this clonotype. This chain links TRBV3-1 with TRBJ2-3, with D possibly matching TRBD1 (6 bases). CDR1 LGHDT and CDR2 YNNKEL come from the germline V gene (reference sequence). The CDR3 runs 14 residues. Trimming pared 4 bases from V and 4 bases from J, leaving 12 bases between. CDR3: CASSPGGGPDTQYF. The CDR3 coding sequence is TGTGCCAGCAGCCCGGGTGGGGGCCCAGATACGCAGTATTTT.

The J gene is TRBJ2-2, the V gene TRBV3-1; no definite D call. CDR3 length equals 14 residues. V was trimmed by 4 bases and J by 4 bases, leaving 10 bases between them. The germline V gene encodes CDR1 LGHDT and CDR2 YNNKEL (reference sequence). The CDR3, as DNA: TGTGCCAGCAGCCCTACTGCACCCACCGGGGAGCTGTTTTTT. It yields the protein CASSPTAPTGELFF. Combining the CDR3 with reference TRBV3-1 and TRBJ2-2 gives the whole variable domain DTAVSQTPKYLVTQMGNDKSIKCEQNLGHDTMYWYKQDSKKFLKIMFSYNNKELIINETVPNRFSPKSPDKAHLNLHINSLELGDSAVYFCASSPTAPTGELFFGEGSRLTVL.

This chain connects TRBV29-1 to TRBJ1-1; the D is unclear. V was shortened by 6 bases and J by 5 bases, with 10 bases between the two germline ends. Germline V gene lookup returns CDR1 SQVTM and CDR2 ANQGSEA. This CDR3 has 11 amino acids. DNA for the CDR3: TGCAGCGTGGCCTGGGGAACTGAAGCTTTCTTT. This gives the protein CSVAWGTEAFF. Full variable domain (rest looked up from reference TRBV29-1 and TRBJ1-1): SAVISQKPSRDICQRGTSLTIQCQVDSQVTMMFWYRQQPGQSLTLIATANQGSEATYESGFVIDKFPISRPNLTFSTLTVSNMSPEDSSIYLCSVAWGTEAFFGQGTRLTVV.

This clonotype turned up a few times. The V gene is TRBV7-8, the J gene TRBJ2-7, with TRBD1 as a possible D gene (5 bases). The CDR3 covers 15 residues. The V and J ends lost 1 base and 7 bases respectively, with 17 bases between them. CDR1 and CDR2 from the germline V gene are SGHVS and FQNEAQ. CDR3 nucleotide sequence: TGTGCCAGCAGCTTAGGGGAAGGGGCTGTTTGGGAGCAGTACTTC. Translation: CASSLGEGAVWEQYF.

This clonotype was found a few times. The CDR3 loop reads CAISRQGEDSPLHF. In DNA form, the CDR3 reads TGTGCCATCAGTCGACAGGGAGAGGATTCACCCCTCCACTTT. The chain combines TRBV10-3 with TRBJ1-6; TRBD1 agrees at 7 bases. In germline, CDR1 is ENHRY, CDR2 SYGVKD. CDR3 length: 14 residues. The junction had 6 bases not matched to a gene; V was cut back by 5 bases and J by 8 bases.

The table lists this clonotype with a few counts. The chain has TRBV7-3 and TRBJ1-2; D gene unclear. The germline V gene encodes CDR1 SGHTA and CDR2 FQGTGA. V lost 2 bases to trimming and J lost 6 bases, with 10 bases between them. The CDR3 extends over 13 amino acids. CDR3 amino acids: CASSLSRDDGYTF. CDR3 sequence (DNA): TGTGCCAGCAGCTTATCGAGGGATGATGGCTACACCTTC.

This clonotype appeared a single time. The chain couples TRBV10-3 to TRBJ2-1, with D perhaps given as TRBD1 or TRBD2 (6 bases each). Germline V gene sequence: CDR1 ENHRY, CDR2 SYGVKD. CDR3 length equals 17 residues. Trimming shortened V by 0 bases and J by 9 bases, and 21 bases separated the two germline ends. CDR3 nucleotides: TGTGCCATCAGTGAGTCGAAACGAAGAGGGGGGCCCATTGAGCAGTTCTTC. Amino acid sequence: CAISESKRRGGPIEQFF.

This clonotype was observed at least ten times. The gene calls are TRBV2 and TRBJ2-3; 7 bases fit TRBD2. Germline CDR1 reads SNHLY; CDR2 reads FYNNEI. The CDR3 length is 13 residues. V shed 6 bases, J shed 2 bases, and the junction held 2 bases outside the gene matches. The CDR3 loop reads CASRAGTTDTQYF. The CDR3 nucleotides read TGTGCCAGCAGAGCGGGGACCACAGATACGCAGTATTTT.

This chain uses TRBV30 with TRBJ1-6, with no clear D. CDR1 and CDR2 (germline): GTSNPN, SVGIG (reference sequence). Trimming took off 2 bases at V and 3 bases at J, with 8 bases between the two ends. The CDR3 covers 14 residues. CDR3 sequence: CAWSPSLYNSPLHF. DNA of the CDR3: TGTGCCTGGAGTCCCAGTCTCTATAATTCACCCCTCCACTTT.

This clonotype was detected many times. This chain links TRBV2 with TRBJ2-3; D is perhaps TRBD2 (6 bases). The CDR3 spans 17 residues. V shed 7 bases and J shed 0 bases, with 20 bases lying between them. In germline, CDR1 is SNHLY, CDR2 FYNNEI. DNA of the CDR3: TGTGCCAGCAAGCAAGCCGGGGGACGGAAAAGCACAGATACGCAGTATTTT. Its protein product is CASKQAGGRKSTDTQYF.

This clonotype was recorded a few times. This rearrangement joins TRBV7-9 to TRBJ2-7; no clear D gene. V was pared by 3 bases and J by 2 bases, with 11 bases between. The CDR3 has 14 amino acids. Germline CDR1 SEHNR, CDR2 FQNEAQ (reference sequence). CDR3 sequence reads: CASSFFTSTYEQYF. The CDR3 region has the DNA TGTGCCAGCAGCTTCTTTACCTCAACCTACGAGCAGTACTTC.